Included here is one T cell receptor (beta chain) sequence, with context. What it recognizes is unknown. The CDR3 has 15 amino acids. Germline V gene data show CDR1 as SGHAT and CDR2 as FQNNGV. V lost 2 bases and J 0 bases, leaving 8 bases between the germline ends. This entry comes from a study of cytomegalovirus exposure and HLA in healthy donors. The method was immunoSEQ multiplex PCR; TCRdb's version includes in-frame clones alone and lacks a portion of them. In the table there are some 69,000 clones, over 95% of which are singletons. Regarding the study as a whole: Using the classifier, cytomegalovirus status was reportedly diagnosed with high specificity and sensitivity. Subsequent analysis of the 110 or so validation repertoires found a tendency for first-cohort TCR clusters to co-occur. Among TCR sequences, most were rare, though some public TCRs appeared in many donors. Specificity for CMV antigens was confirmed in vitro for a few of the CMV-associated chains.

The sequence derives from a man between 18 and 35 years old in good health and CMV-seronegative. Sample: PBMCs. The chain recombines TRBV11-2 with TRBJ1-3, with D tentatively TRBD1 (5 bases). The CDR3 protein is CASSLWGGSGNTIYF. The CDR3 DNA sequence: TGTGCCAGCAGCTTATGGGGGGGCTCTGGAAACACCATATATTTT.